This TCR beta chain was recovered during a study of beta chain features in type 1 diabetes (dated by TCRdb to the late 2010s). About the investigation overall: Mean age, gender distribution, total cell number and subset yield did not differ between patients and healthy donors. Regulatory and stem cell-like memory subsets were isolated from only 8 patients and roughly eight healthy donors, whereas naive and central memory subsets came from all 30 or so donors. A total of roughly 100 million sorted cells were examined across all samples, and a strong correlation was observed between cell number per subset and RNA yield. In the study, recently diagnosed type 1 diabetes patients and matched healthy donors were compared on the TCRB repertoires of their sorted circulating CD4+ T cell subsets. General findings and caveats noted by the study authors: Because cDNA was sequenced instead of genomic DNA, highly expressing activated cells could be over-represented, though the groups showed no difference in activation or CD3 levels. PCR may preferentially amplify shorter templates, but because patient and control samples were amplified and corrected together, any resulting skew would affect both groups equally. Because small numbers of individuals were included in the HLA sub-analyses, any influence of HLA type on TCRB rearrangement was left unresolved. In all four CD4+ subsets, TCRB CDR3 length was moderately but significantly shorter in type 1 diabetes patients. Naive, central memory and regulatory TCRB repertoires appeared to be more alike among patients than among healthy donors. Patients with type 1 diabetes made fewer insertions and deleted more nucleotides at VDJ recombination sites, implying thymic rearrangement abnormalities.

V loses 0 bases, J loses 3 bases, and the germline ends lie 7 bases apart. CDR3 length: 14 amino acids, cysteine to phenylalanine. Of the read, only the CDR3 DNA is kept; its 42 bases are in frame from base 1. CDR1 and CDR2, looked up from the germline V gene, are SGHRS and YFSETQ. About this clone: No cognate antigen has been identified for it. Base qualities are not at hand, and no much larger clone is one base apart.

The entire amount of isolated RNA was reverse transcribed using the High Capacity cDNA Reverse Transcription Kit, so the sequenced TCRB transcripts were expressed ones. Deep immunoSEQ sequencing was applied to naive, central memory and regulatory T cell samples, giving an average of around 3.4 million total reads per sample. Sorted cells were lysed in RLT buffer and RNA was extracted with DNase-treated RNeasy Micro or Mini kits, depending on cell number. Each cell subset was processed separately to prevent cross-contamination, with patient and healthy donor samples processed together. The immunoSEQ multiplex PCR was used to amplify TCRB sequences from cDNA, generating 87-bp fragments that spanned the CDR3 region. The amplicons were sequenced using the Illumina HiSeq platform. Regarding the original processing steps: PCR bias was corrected computationally using synthetic template baselines, and reads within Hamming distance 2 were collapsed, with unmergeable singletons discarded. Reads were aligned against IMGT so that V, D and J genes, CDR3 length and insertions or deletions at six rearrangement sites could be assigned. Within each subset, clonotype counts were normalized to the number of sorted cells before true diversity and Gini coefficients were calculated with the tcR R package. The overlap coefficient, calculated on TCRB nucleotide sequences, was used to quantify repertoire sharing. Imported from immuneACCESS, the table was reduced by TCRdb to in-frame sequences with V and J called. These copies leave out some clones; in studies compared against another copy, an unresolved V gene accounts for under half, and the cause of the remainder is not known. V and J calls and clone size are those listed in that table; D and trimming were worked out from the DNA. The table for this sample lists roughly 160,000 clones; around 7.9% of them were counted only once. In total, the top ten clones hold under 0.55% of the sample.

From each donor, a single peripheral blood sample of around 0.12 L on average was drawn into heparinised tubes. A BD FACSAria II was used to sort naive, central memory, regulatory and stem cell-like memory CD4+ T cells with a panel that included CD45RO, CCR7, CD25, CD127, CD95 and CD27. A purity above 98% was achieved for all sorted populations. PBMCs were isolated immediately by Lymphoprep density gradient centrifugation and stained directly without culture. So that batch effects would be minimized, each experiment stained and sorted samples in pairs, pairing one healthy donor with one patient. This TCR was sampled from a man aged 18-30 years with type 1 diabetes. Here the chain combines TRBV5-1 and TRBJ1-5; no D segment can be confidently identified. The sample comprised central memory CD4+ T cells from blood. The CDR3 amino acid sequence is: CASSLDSFNQPQHF. The base sequence is TGCGCCAGCAGCTTGGACAGCTTCAATCAGCCCCAGCATTTT.